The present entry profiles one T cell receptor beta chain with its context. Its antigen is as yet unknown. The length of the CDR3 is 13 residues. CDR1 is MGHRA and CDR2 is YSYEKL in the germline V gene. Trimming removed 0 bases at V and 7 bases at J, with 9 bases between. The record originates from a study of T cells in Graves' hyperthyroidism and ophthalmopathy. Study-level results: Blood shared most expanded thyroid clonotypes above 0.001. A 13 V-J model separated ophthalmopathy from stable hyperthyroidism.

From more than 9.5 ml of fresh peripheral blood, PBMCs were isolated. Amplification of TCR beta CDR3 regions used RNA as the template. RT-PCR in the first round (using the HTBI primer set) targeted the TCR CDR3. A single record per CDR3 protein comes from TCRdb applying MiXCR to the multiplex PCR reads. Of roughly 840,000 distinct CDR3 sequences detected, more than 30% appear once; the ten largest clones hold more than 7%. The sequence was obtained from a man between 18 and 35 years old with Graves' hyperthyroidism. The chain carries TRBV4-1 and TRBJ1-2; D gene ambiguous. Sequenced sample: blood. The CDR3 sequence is CASSQDVGVGYTF. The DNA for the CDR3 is TGCGCCAGCAGCCAAGATGTCGGGGTTGGCTACACCTTC.